This T cell receptor (beta chain) was sequenced in a study of cytomegalovirus exposure and HLA in healthy donors. This CDR3 is built from 12 residues. Germline V gene sequence: CDR1 GTSNPN, CDR2 SVGIG (reference sequence). V gave up 4 bases and J gave up 3 bases; unmatched junction bases: 1. Method: immunoSEQ multiplex PCR; TCRdb's copy keeps in-frame clones and lacks some. The sample lists a few hundred thousand clones, approximately 86% occurring once. Specimen: PBMCs. This sequence joins TRBV30 and TRBJ2-7, with 9 bases matching TRBD1. The sequence came from a woman aged 18-29 years in good health and CMV-seronegative. The chain's CDR3 is CAWTGQGYEQYF. The CDR3 nucleotides are TGTGCCTGGACGGGACAGGGCTACGAGCAGTACTTC.